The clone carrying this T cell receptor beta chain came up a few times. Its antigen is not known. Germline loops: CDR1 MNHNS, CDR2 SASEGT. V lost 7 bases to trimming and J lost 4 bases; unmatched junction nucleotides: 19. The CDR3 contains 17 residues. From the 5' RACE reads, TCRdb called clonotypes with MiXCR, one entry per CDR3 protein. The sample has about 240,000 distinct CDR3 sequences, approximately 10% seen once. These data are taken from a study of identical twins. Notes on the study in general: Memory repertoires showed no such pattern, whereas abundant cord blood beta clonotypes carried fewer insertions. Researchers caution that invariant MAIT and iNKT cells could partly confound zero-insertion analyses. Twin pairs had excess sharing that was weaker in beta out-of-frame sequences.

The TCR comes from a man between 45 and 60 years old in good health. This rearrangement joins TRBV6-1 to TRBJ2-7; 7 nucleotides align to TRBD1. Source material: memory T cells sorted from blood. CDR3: CASTPSRIEGARYEQYF. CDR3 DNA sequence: TGTGCCAGCACCCCCTCCCGGATCGAGGGGGCAAGGTACGAGCAGTACTTC.